Each of the 12 T cell receptor beta chains below was sequenced from the same sample in a study of cytomegalovirus exposure and HLA in healthy donors. The PCR employed 60 Vbeta primers together with 13 Jbeta primers. Sequencing was performed with immunoSEQ multiplex PCR; in TCRdb, only in-frame clones are kept and a portion is missing. In the table there are 200,000 to 250,000 clones, roughly 80% of which are singletons. The sequencing sample was made of PBMCs. The receptors were sampled from a woman aged 40 to 50 in good health and CMV-seronegative.

The chain combines TRBV19 with TRBJ2-2; a weak D match, TRBD2 (6 bases). Trimming shortened V by 6 bases and J by 8 bases, and 16 bases separated the two germline ends. Germline-derived CDR1 and CDR2 are LNHDA and SQIVND (reference sequence). This CDR3 spans 14 amino acids. The CDR3 region has the DNA TGTGCCAGTAGGGGACTTTTGTGGTCGGGGGAGCTGTTTTTT. Its translation: CASRGLLWSGELFF.

The CDR3 reads CASSPLRLAGGSAKNIQYF. The DNA of the CDR3 is TGCGCCAGCAGCCCCCTCAGGCTAGCGGGGGGATCAGCCAAAAACATTCAGTACTTC. The chain is built from TRBV4-1 and TRBJ2-4, with TRBD2 matching 11 bases. This CDR3 region has 19 residues. J lost 0 bases, V lost 4 bases, and 11 bases had no gene match. Germline assignment: CDR1 MGHRA and CDR2 YSYEKL.

DNA of the CDR3: TGCAGCGTTGGAGGGGGCGGGCAGCCCCAGCATTTT. As protein: CSVGGGGQPQHF. The V call is TRBV29-1, the J call TRBJ1-5; 7 nucleotides line up with TRBD1. The V and J ends lost 4 bases and 7 bases, in that order; junction bases with no gene match: 4. There are 12 residues in the CDR3. CDR1 is SQVTM, CDR2 ANQGSEA, per germline.

The chain combines TRBV6-6 with TRBJ1-1; D is undetermined. CDR1 is MNHNY, CDR2 SVGAGI, per germline (reference sequence). V shed 2 bases and J shed 6 bases, with 10 bases lying between them. There are 13 residues in the CDR3. The CDR3 region is CASSYGGRPEAFF. The CDR3 DNA reads as TGTGCCAGCAGTTACGGCGGGAGGCCTGAAGCTTTCTTT.

The chain uses TRBV7-2 and TRBJ2-7, with 7 bases matching TRBD2. After removal of 0 bases from V and 4 bases from J, the junction contained 6 bases not matched to a gene. This CDR3 is built from 15 residues. From germline, CDR1 is SGHTA and CDR2 FQGNSA. CDR3 region: CASSLAGGPLYEQYF. The CDR3 nucleotides read TGTGCCAGCAGCTTAGCGGGAGGGCCGCTGTACGAGCAGTACTTC.

The rearrangement joins TRBV6-1 to TRBJ2-1; the D is unclear. The CDR3 totals 15 residues. V was trimmed by 0 bases and J by 0 bases, leaving 6 bases between them. The germline CDR1 and CDR2 sequences are MNHNS and SASEGT. The CDR3 DNA sequence: TGTGCCAGCAGTGAAGCGGCTAGCTCCTACAATGAGCAGTTCTTC. It is translated as CASSEAASSYNEQFF.

The chain combines TRBV25-1 with TRBJ2-3, with 9 nucleotides matching TRBD2. Trimming removed 0 bases from V and 4 bases from J; junction bases left unmatched: 8. Looked up from germline, CDR1 is MGHDK and CDR2 is SYGVNS. This CDR3 has 17 residues. CDR3 DNA sequence: TGTGCCAGCAGTGAATATATAGGTAGCGGGAGAGCAGATACGCAGTATTTT. Translated, it gives CASSEYIGSGRADTQYF.

V usage is TRBV9 and J usage is TRBJ2-7, with a tentative D call TRBD2 (6 bases). Trimming removed 2 bases from V and 2 bases from J, with 14 bases in between. CDR1 and CDR2 from the germline V gene are SGDLS and YYNGEE. This CDR3 comprises 15 residues. The CDR3 DNA reads as TGTGCCAGCAGCGTCAGTGGAGGGAGAGCCTACGAGCAGTACTTC. This sequence encodes CASSVSGGRAYEQYF.

This rearrangement joins TRBV6-1 to TRBJ2-1, with a possible D match to TRBD1 (5 bases). The CDR3 runs 15 residues. The germline V gene encodes CDR1 MNHNS and CDR2 SASEGT. V lost 2 bases and J 6 bases, leaving 14 bases between the germline ends. The CDR3 spells CASSERRPTVNEQFF. DNA for the CDR3: TGTGCCAGCAGTGAACGGCGACCGACAGTCAATGAGCAGTTCTTC.

The chain couples TRBV27 to TRBJ2-1; 10 bases align to TRBD1. From germline, CDR1 is MNHEY and CDR2 SMNVEV (reference sequence). This CDR3 region has 12 residues. The V gene end was trimmed by 5 bases and the J gene end by 9 bases; junction bases not matched to a gene: 1. CDR3 in amino acids: CASSDRGLEQFF. The CDR3 DNA sequence: TGTGCCAGCAGTGACAGGGGGCTTGAGCAGTTCTTC.

In DNA, the CDR3 is TGCAGCGTTGACAGGGGGATCGTTAATGAGCAGTTCTTC. Residues: CSVDRGIVNEQFF. This rearrangement joins TRBV29-1 to TRBJ2-1; TRBD1 aligns across 7 bases. V shed 3 bases, J shed 7 bases, and the junction held 6 bases outside the gene matches. The CDR3 runs to 13 residues. Germline V gives CDR1 SQVTM, CDR2 ANQGSEA.

The chain links TRBV29-1 to TRBJ1-1, with D unresolved. Germline V CDR1 and CDR2: SQVTM, ANQGSEA. The CDR3 runs to 13 residues. V was shortened by 3 bases and J by 1 base, with 9 bases between the two germline ends. CDR3 region: CSVEKGENTEAFF. The CDR3 DNA sequence: TGCAGCGTTGAGAAGGGAGAGAACACTGAAGCTTTCTTT.